This T cell receptor (beta chain) was sequenced during a study of blood T cell repertoires in COVID-19. Overall study: Researchers got acute and convalescent COVID-19 samples from the United States, Italy and Spain. T cells, B-cell-depleted T cells, or PBMCs provided the cDNA or gDNA that served as material.

V lost 8 bases and J lost 2; bases outside the gene matches: 11. The CDR3 sequence is 16 residues long. Germline V CDR1 and CDR2: SEHNR, FQNEAQ (reference sequence). Under the authors' procedure: For nucleated cells, counts were estimated from reference gene primer amplification. Produced via immunoSEQ multiplex PCR; TCRdb's table is partial and in-frame only. D and trimming were read from the DNA, whereas the V and J calls and clone size are those reported in that table. The table records 62,000 or so clones, more than 65% of them present only once. The sequencing input was peripheral blood. The receptor was derived from a human donor in a cohort sampled during active COVID-19. V gene TRBV7-9 combines with J gene TRBJ2-3, with 9 nucleotides matching TRBD2. This CDR3 is CASFRPSGGFTDTQYF. In DNA form, the CDR3 reads TGTGCCAGCTTTCGGCCGAGCGGGGGGTTCACAGATACGCAGTATTTT.